These 18 T cell receptor beta chains share one sample of origin, sequenced in a study of blood T cell repertoires in COVID-19. Repertoires were generated with immunoSEQ multiplex PCR, while TCRdb's copy carries only in-frame clones and drops some. The sample lists 150,000 to 200,000 clones, roughly 86% occurring once. The material sequenced was peripheral blood. Receptors originate from a man aged 40-50 years with active or convalescent COVID-19.

The chain uses TRBV30 and TRBJ1-4, with unresolved D. V was pared by 0 bases and J by 8 bases, with 10 bases between. Germline V gene data show CDR1 as GTSNPN and CDR2 as SVGIG (reference sequence). This CDR3 comprises 13 residues. The CDR3 DNA is TGTGCCTGGAGTGTACGGTGGGAGGAAAAACTGTTTTTT. This gives the protein CAWSVRWEEKLFF.

The chain is built from TRBV19 and TRBJ2-7; 11 nucleotides align to TRBD2. Germline V CDR1 and CDR2: LNHDA, SQIVND (reference sequence). V lost 7 bases and J lost 0; bases outside the gene matches: 8. The CDR3 sequence is 16 residues long. The CDR3 bases are TGTGCCAGTAAGCTAGCGGGGGGTCCCAGCTCCTACGAGCAGTACTTC. This gives the protein CASKLAGGPSSYEQYF.

The rearrangement uses TRBV7-3 and TRBJ2-1; no clear D. Germline V CDR1 and CDR2: SGHTA, FQGTGA. With 3 bases removed from V and 8 bases from J, the gap between germline ends came to 14 bases. The CDR3 runs to 14 residues. CDR3 coding DNA: TGTGCCAGCAGCTTGTCTGCTGGAGACCATGAGCAGTTCTTC. This gives the protein CASSLSAGDHEQFF.

V and J are TRBV28 and TRBJ1-2; D is perhaps TRBD1 (5 bases). Germline values: CDR1 MDHEN, CDR2 SYDVKM. V dropped 3 bases and J dropped 2 bases, with 10 bases sitting between them. CDR3 length: 14 residues. DNA for the CDR3: TGTGCCAGCAGTTTCCGACAGCACAACTATGGCTACACCTTC. Its translation: CASSFRQHNYGYTF.

This clone was detected once. This chain links TRBV5-1 with TRBJ1-6; D is possibly TRBD1 (6 bases). CDR3 size: 16 residues. Germline loops: CDR1 SGHRS, CDR2 YFSETQ. Trimming took off 4 bases at V and 10 bases at J, with 21 bases between the two ends. CDR3 protein: CASSRNVGGAESPLHF. CDR3 nucleotides: TGCGCCAGCAGCCGGAATGTGGGGGGGGCGGAATCACCCCTCCACTTT. The full variable domain, its missing parts supplied by reference TRBV5-1 and TRBJ1-6, is KAGVTQTPRYLIKTRGQQVTLSCSPISGHRSVSWYQQTPGQGLQFLFEYFSETQRNKGNFPGRFSGRQFSNSRSEMNVSTLELGDSALYLCASSRNVGGAESPLHFGNGTRLTVT.

V is TRBV18 and J is TRBJ1-6; D is perhaps TRBD1 (6 bases). The CDR3 has 16 residues. From germline, CDR1 is KGHSH and CDR2 LQKENI. Trimming took 4 bases from V and 9 from J, leaving 19 bases between them. CDR3 nucleotides: TGTGCCAGCTCACATACCGGGGGGCCAGTACCTTCACCCCTCCACTTT. This sequence encodes CASSHTGGPVPSPLHF.

V and J are TRBV11-2 and TRBJ1-2; TRBD1 is a possible D gene (5 bases). V was shortened by 5 bases and J by 8 bases, with 18 bases between the two germline ends. The CDR3 has 14 residues. CDR1 SGHAT and CDR2 FQNNGV come from the germline V gene. CDR3 residues: CASSIIGRGDGYTF. CDR3 coding DNA: TGTGCCAGCAGCATAATAGGGAGGGGTGACGGCTACACCTTC.

The chain joins TRBV6-2 or TRBV6-3 to TRBJ1-2; 8 nucleotides line up with TRBD1. Germline loops: CDR1 MNHEY, CDR2 SVGEGT. The CDR3 loop spans 13 amino acids. With V trimmed by 5 bases and J by 4 bases, 3 bases remained unmatched. As DNA, the CDR3 is TGTGCCAGCAGTAGGACAGGGAGCTATGGCTACACCTTC. The encoded protein is CASSRTGSYGYTF.

The chain combines TRBV7-3 with TRBJ2-5; D is possibly TRBD2 (6 bases). Germline loops: CDR1 SGHTA, CDR2 FQGTGA. Trimming stripped 2 bases from V and 0 bases from J, with 7 bases between. The CDR3 length is 14 residues. CDR3 protein: CASSLRRDQETQYF. The CDR3 DNA is TGTGCCAGCAGCTTACGGAGGGACCAAGAGACCCAGTACTTC. The whole variable domain, remainder taken from reference TRBV7-3 and TRBJ2-5, is GAGVSQTPSNKVTEKGKYVELRCDPISGHTALYWYRQSLGQGPEFLIYFQGTGAADDSGLPNDRFFAVRPEGSVSTLKIQRTERGDSAVYLCASSLRRDQETQYFGPGTRLLVL.

The genes are TRBV19 and TRBJ2-2, with D maybe TRBD1 (5 bases). The V end lost 6 bases, the J end lost 0 bases, and 11 bases lay between the germline ends. The CDR3 contains 15 residues. From germline, CDR1 is LNHDA and CDR2 SQIVND (reference sequence). DNA for the CDR3: TGTGCCAGTAGACTGGACATATCGAACACCGGGGAGCTGTTTTTT. It encodes CASRLDISNTGELFF.

The chain uses TRBV5-4 and TRBJ1-2; possible D gene TRBD1, 6 bases. The CDR3 is 13 amino acids. V lost 4 bases and J 4 bases, leaving 11 bases between the germline ends. Germline CDR1 SGHNT, CDR2 YYREEE (reference sequence). CDR3 coding DNA: TGTGCCAGCAGCAGTGCAGGGGCCTATGGCTACACCTTC. It yields the protein CASSSAGAYGYTF.

The chain couples TRBV15 to TRBJ2-4; the D gene is possibly TRBD1 (5 bases). Deletions cut 1 base from V and 5 bases from J, with 6 bases between. Germline CDR1 and CDR2: LNHNV and YYDKDF (reference sequence). The CDR3 is made up of 13 amino acids. In nucleotides, the CDR3 is TGTGCCACCAGCAGAGGCAGGGAAAACATTCAGTACTTC. Encoded protein: CATSRGRENIQYF.

This chain uses TRBV24-1 with TRBJ2-3; TRBD2 might be the D (5 bases). The germline V gene has CDR1 KGHDR and CDR2 SFDVKD. The CDR3 has 14 residues. Trimming removed 6 bases at V and 1 base at J, with 10 bases between. The CDR3 bases are TGTGCCACCAGTCGGACGCGGGGCACAGATACGCAGTATTTT. This codes for CATSRTRGTDTQYF.

The V gene is TRBV28, the J gene TRBJ1-6, with D possibly TRBD1 on 6 matching bases. The V gene lost 2 bases and the J gene lost 0 bases, with 14 bases spanning the gap. This CDR3 is 18 amino acids long. Per germline, CDR1 MDHEN and CDR2 SYDVKM. The CDR3 sequence is CASSLRTGLSSYNSPLHF. The CDR3 bases are TGTGCCAGCAGTTTACGTACAGGGCTAAGCTCCTATAATTCACCCCTCCACTTT.

This clone was seen a handful of times. This chain connects TRBV5-1 to TRBJ2-5, with D tentatively TRBD2 (6 bases). Trimming removed 4 bases at V and 5 bases at J, with 12 bases between. The germline gives CDR1 SGHRS, CDR2 YFSETQ. The CDR3 is 13 amino acids. For the CDR3, the DNA is TGCGCCAGCAGCCCGGTTGCGGGGGAGACCCAGTACTTC. Protein product: CASSPVAGETQYF.

The chain uses TRBV6-1 and TRBJ1-5; tentatively, D is TRBD1 (5 bases). There are 14 residues in the CDR3. Germline V lookup: CDR1 MNHNS, CDR2 SASEGT. V was cut by 2 bases and J by 6 bases, with 11 bases left in between. CDR3 bases: TGTGCCAGCAGTGAATACGGGGGAGTTCAGCCCCAGCATTTT. Translating it yields CASSEYGGVQPQHF.

The chain links TRBV4-3 to TRBJ2-3; tentative D call: TRBD1 (5 bases). The V end lost 0 bases, the J end lost 4 bases, and 14 bases lay between the germline ends. CDR1 and CDR2 from the germline V gene are LGHNA and YSLEER. This CDR3 comprises 16 residues. The CDR3 region has the DNA TGCGCCAGCAGCCAAGATAGGGGCAGAGGCGCAGATACGCAGTATTTT. This codes for CASSQDRGRGADTQYF.

This clone was seen a single time. The chain joins TRBV9 to TRBJ2-5; no definite D call. The CDR3 spans 14 residues. V was clipped by 0 bases and J by 9 bases, with 15 bases between them. CDR1 SGDLS and CDR2 YYNGEE come from the germline V gene. The CDR3 DNA sequence: TGTGCCAGCAGCGTAGGTTCAGACCAACAGCCCCAGTACTTC. This codes for CASSVGSDQQPQYF.